The 14 T cell receptor beta chains in this list originate from one sample, sequenced in a study of PD-L1 blockade in urothelial cancer. Here immunoSEQ multiplex PCR was the method, and the copy in TCRdb shows in-frame clones only, minus some. The sample lists roughly 44,000 clones; approximately 78% were seen once. The sequences come from PBMCs, collected around atezolizumab (anti-PD-L1) treatment. The receptors here all came from an older man with urothelial cancer.

The chain couples TRBV7-2 to TRBJ2-7; TRBD2 agrees at 9 bases. The CDR3 consists of 16 residues. Germline CDR1 and CDR2: SGHTA and FQGNSA. Trimming removed 0 bases from V and 2 bases from J; junction bases left unmatched: 5. CDR3 DNA sequence: TGTGCCAGCAGCTTAGCGCAGGCGGGAGGGCCCTACGAGCAGTACTTC. Protein product: CASSLAQAGGPYEQYF. Supplemented by reference TRBV7-2 and TRBJ2-7, the full variable domain reads GAGVSQSPSNKVTEKGKDVELRCDPISGHTALYWYRQSLGQGLEFLIYFQGNSAPDKSGLPSDRFSAERTGGSVSTLTIQRTQQEDSAVYLCASSLAQAGGPYEQYFGPGTRLTVT.

This clone was counted only a few times. The chain uses TRBV18 and TRBJ2-1; 7 nucleotides line up with TRBD2. This CDR3 region has 12 residues. The junction had 0 bases not matched to a gene; V was cut back by 3 bases and J by 7 bases. CDR1 KGHSH and CDR2 LQKENI come from the germline V gene. Here the CDR3 reads CASSPGGNEQFF. The CDR3 DNA sequence: TGTGCCAGCTCACCGGGGGGGAATGAGCAGTTCTTC.

The CDR3 DNA reads TGTGCCAGCAGCCAAGACAGGGGAAACTATGGCTACACCTTC. Its translation is CASSQDRGNYGYTF. The chain recombines TRBV5-6 with TRBJ1-2; 8 positions match TRBD1. Trimming at V came to 4 bases and at J to 2 bases, leaving 4 bases not matched to a gene. The CDR3 contains 14 residues. Germline CDR1 reads SGHDT; CDR2 reads YYEEEE. The whole variable domain, filled in from reference TRBV5-6 and TRBJ1-2, reads DAGVTQSPTHLIKTRGQQVTLRCSPKSGHDTVSWYQQALGQGPQFIFQYYEEEERQRGNFPDRFSGHQFPNYSSELNVNALLLGDSALYLCASSQDRGNYGYTFGSGTRLTVV.

In this sample, this clone turned up a few times. The rearrangement joins TRBV27 to TRBJ2-7; 7 nucleotides align to TRBD1. The CDR3 sequence is 14 residues long. CDR1 and CDR2 (germline): MNHEY, SMNVEV (reference sequence). V shed 2 bases, J shed 6 bases, and the junction held 7 bases outside the gene matches. In DNA, the CDR3 is TGTGCCAGCAGTTTACAACAGGGGTCTCGCGAGCAGTACTTC. This translates into CASSLQQGSREQYF.

This chain connects TRBV25-1 to TRBJ2-1, with 7 positions matching TRBD1. V lost 5 bases to trimming and J lost 6 bases; unmatched junction nucleotides: 7. Per the germline V gene, CDR1 is MGHDK and CDR2 is SYGVNS. CDR3 length: 14 residues. The CDR3 DNA follows: TGTGCCAGCAGTTTCGACAGGGCCCCCAATGAGCAGTTCTTC. The encoded protein is CASSFDRAPNEQFF.

This clone was detected only a few times. The J gene is TRBJ2-7, the V gene TRBV5-6, with TRBD1 matching 7 bases. CDR3 size: 14 residues. V was clipped by 5 bases and J by 4 bases; unmatched bases: 9. Germline CDR1 is SGHDT and CDR2 is YYEEEE. Written as DNA, the CDR3 is TGTGCCAGCAGTTCGACAGGGCCTATATACGAGCAGTACTTC. This sequence encodes CASSSTGPIYEQYF.

J is TRBJ2-1 and V is TRBV14; the match to TRBD2 covers 13 bases. V lost 4 bases and J lost 2; bases outside the gene matches: 5. The CDR3 totals 17 residues. Germline V gives CDR1 SGHDN, CDR2 FVKESK. The CDR3 DNA is TGTGCCAGCAGCCCCAGACTAGCGGGGGGACCCTACAATGAGCAGTTCTTC. Translated: CASSPRLAGGPYNEQFF.

This clone is a singleton in its sample. J is TRBJ1-2 and V is TRBV20-1; unclear D gene. CDR1 and CDR2 (germline): DFQATT, SNEGSKA (reference sequence). This CDR3 is 9 amino acids long. In nucleotides, the CDR3 is TGCATGGGGAGCTATGGCTACACCTTC. Translating gives CMGSYGYTF.

The V call is TRBV7-8, the J call TRBJ1-3, with D unclear. CDR3 size: 15 residues. CDR1 is SGHVS, CDR2 FQNEAQ, per germline. Trimming left V 3 bases short and J 0 bases short, with 9 bases between. The CDR3 nucleotides read TGTGCCAGCAGCTTTCTCGCGGCCTCTGGAAACACCATATATTTT. It yields the protein CASSFLAASGNTIYF.

CDR3 nucleotide sequence: TGTGCCAGCAGCCAATTCATACTTGGGCCGCCCTCGGGACAGGGATCAGATACGCAGTATTTT. Translation: CASSQFILGPPSGQGSDTQYF. The chain uses TRBV14 and TRBJ2-3, with TRBD1 matching 9 bases. J was trimmed by 4 bases and V by 2 bases; bases with no gene match: 22. CDR1 and CDR2 from the germline V gene are SGHDN and FVKESK. The CDR3 runs to 21 residues.

This sequence joins TRBV11-3 and TRBJ2-2; D possibly corresponds to TRBD1 (6 bases). The CDR3 totals 13 residues. Germline values: CDR1 SGHNT, CDR2 YENEEA. The V end lost 5 bases, the J end lost 7 bases, and 11 bases lay between the germline ends. CDR3 in amino acids: CASSPTRGGELFF. The CDR3 bases are TGTGCCAGCAGCCCGACCAGGGGCGGGGAGCTGTTTTTT. Looking up the rest from reference TRBV11-3 and TRBJ2-2 gives the full variable domain: EAGVVQSPRYKIIEKKQPVAFWCNPISGHNTLYWYLQNLGQGPELLIRYENEEAVDDSQLPKDRFSAERLKGVDSTLKIQPAELGDSAVYLCASSPTRGGELFFGEGSRLTVL.

The rearrangement uses TRBV7-2 and TRBJ2-7, with TRBD1 identical over 8 bases. The junction had 10 bases not matched to a gene; V was cut back by 5 bases and J by 7 bases. CDR3 length: 14 amino acids. The germline V gene encodes CDR1 SGHTA and CDR2 FQGNSA. In nucleotides, the CDR3 is TGTGCCAGCAGCCCGGGACAGGCCTTTAGGGAGCAGTACTTC. Translation: CASSPGQAFREQYF.

The chain joins TRBV27 to TRBJ2-2; unclear D gene. CDR1 is MNHEY, CDR2 SMNVEV, per germline (reference sequence). The CDR3 spans 12 residues. The V and J ends lost 5 bases and 3 bases respectively, with 4 bases between them. The CDR3: CASSSYTGELFF. CDR3 in DNA: TGTGCCAGCAGTAGCTACACCGGGGAGCTGTTTTTT.

The chain combines TRBV5-1 with TRBJ2-1, with TRBD2 as a possible D gene (5 bases). The V and J ends lost 4 bases and 6 bases respectively, with 11 bases between them. This CDR3 contains 13 residues. CDR1 and CDR2 (germline): SGHRS, YFSETQ. CDR3: CASSSGPSNEQFF. The CDR3 bases are TGCGCCAGCAGCAGCGGACCATCCAATGAGCAGTTCTTC.